The 12 T cell receptor beta chains below come from one sample, sequenced in a study of immune evolution from preneoplasia to lung adenocarcinoma. The data were produced by immunoSEQ multiplex PCR, yet TCRdb's version contains in-frame clones alone and is incomplete. The sample records over 7,000 clones, 80% being singletons. The specimen was FFPE adjacent normal lung tissue. The receptors originated from a person in their 70s with lung adenocarcinoma.

This sequence joins TRBV2 and TRBJ2-1; D gene uncertain. CDR1 is SNHLY and CDR2 is FYNNEI in the germline V gene. The CDR3 totals 14 residues. The V and J ends lost 5 bases and 4 bases respectively, with 12 bases between them. The CDR3 spells CASSSGVGYNEQFF. CDR3 DNA sequence: TGTGCCAGCAGTTCGGGTGTCGGGTACAATGAGCAGTTCTTC.

This chain uses TRBV30 with TRBJ1-2, with D possibly being TRBD1 (6 bases). The ends were cut back, 3 bases at V and 9 bases at J, with 14 bases in the middle. The CDR3 spans 12 residues. CDR1 is GTSNPN, CDR2 SVGIG, per germline (reference sequence). The CDR3 DNA follows: TGTGCCTGGAGAGGGGACACTATGAGCTACACCTTC. Protein: CAWRGDTMSYTF.

This sequence joins TRBV13 and TRBJ2-3; D remains unclear. Trimming cost V 2 bases and J 0 bases, with 12 bases left between them. The CDR3 is made up of 16 amino acids. Germline CDR1 is PRHDT and CDR2 is FYEKMQ (reference sequence). The CDR3 DNA sequence: TGTGCCAGCAGCTTACACCGGTCGTCTAGCACAGATACGCAGTATTTT. Protein sequence: CASSLHRSSSTDTQYF. Full variable domain (rest looked up from reference TRBV13 and TRBJ2-3): AAGVIQSPRHLIKEKRETATLKCYPIPRHDTVYWYQQGPGQDPQFLISFYEKMQSDKGSIPDRFSAQQFSDYHSELNMSSLELGDSALYFCASSLHRSSSTDTQYFGPGTRLTVL.

This sequence joins TRBV11-2 and TRBJ2-2; D remains ambiguous. Germline V lookup: CDR1 SGHAT, CDR2 FQNNGV. Trimming shortened V by 6 bases and J by 0 bases, and 5 bases separated the two germline ends. There are 13 residues in the CDR3. In DNA, the CDR3 is TGTGCCAGCAGTTACACGAACACCGGGGAGCTGTTTTTT. Protein: CASSYTNTGELFF.

The CDR3, as DNA: TGTGCCAGTAGTATGCAATCCGGGACAGGGGGCATCTATGGCTACACCTTC. Translation: CASSMQSGTGGIYGYTF. This sequence joins TRBV19 and TRBJ1-2; 12 bases agree with TRBD1. V was pared by 3 bases and J by 4 bases, with 9 bases of the junction left unmatched. This CDR3 comprises 17 residues. Germline V lookup: CDR1 LNHDA, CDR2 SQIVND (reference sequence).

The chain couples TRBV15 to TRBJ1-5, with D possibly TRBD1 on 5 matching bases. CDR1 is LNHNV and CDR2 is YYDKDF in the germline V gene (reference sequence). The V end lost 0 bases, the J end lost 0 bases, and 6 bases lay between the germline ends. The CDR3 contains 15 residues. DNA of the CDR3: TGTGCCACCAGCAGAGAAGGGGTTAGCAATCAGCCCCAGCATTTT. Translating it yields CATSREGVSNQPQHF.

In its sample, this clone was seen a few times. The V call is TRBV2, the J call TRBJ2-6; 8 nucleotides align to TRBD1. J lost 2 bases, V lost 7 bases, and 10 bases had no gene match. Germline V gene sequence: CDR1 SNHLY, CDR2 FYNNEI. The CDR3 has 17 residues. The DNA for the CDR3 is TGTGCCAGCACCGAAACGCTGACAGGGGCTGGGGCCAACGTCCTGACTTTC. Protein product: CASTETLTGAGANVLTF.

Concerning this clone itself: The same CDR3 arises from other DNA sequences in this sample as well. The V call is TRBV9, the J call TRBJ2-7, with D maybe TRBD2 (6 bases). Trimming cost V 4 bases and J 4 bases, with 21 bases left between them. Germline V gene data show CDR1 as SGDLS and CDR2 as YYNGEE. The length of the CDR3 is 16 residues. CDR3 DNA: TGTGCCAGCAGCCCTACTCCGGGAAGAGGGACTTACGAGCAGTACTTC. The encoded protein is CASSPTPGRGTYEQYF.

In its sample, this clone was seen a few times. This rearrangement joins TRBV4-2 to TRBJ1-1, with D unresolved. The CDR3 totals 15 residues. V lost 0 bases to trimming and J lost 4 bases, with 12 bases between them. Germline lookup yields CDR1 LGHNA and CDR2 YNFKEQ. The CDR3 loop is CASSQDYGPGTEAFF. CDR3 nucleotides: TGTGCCAGCAGCCAAGATTATGGACCAGGCACTGAAGCTTTCTTT.

This chain joins TRBV6-1 and TRBJ2-3; 9 nucleotides match TRBD2. Germline V lookup: CDR1 MNHNS, CDR2 SASEGT. The CDR3 consists of 15 residues. J gave up 2 bases and V 6 bases, and 6 bases lay outside the gene matches. The CDR3 protein is CASSQLAGLTDTQYF. CDR3 bases: TGTGCCAGCAGCCAGCTAGCGGGGCTCACAGATACGCAGTATTTT.

This chain uses TRBV6-1 with TRBJ1-1, with D possibly matching TRBD1 (5 bases). CDR1 is MNHNS, CDR2 SASEGT, per germline. This CDR3 is 16 amino acids long. With 4 bases removed from V and 3 bases from J, the gap between germline ends came to 18 bases. The CDR3 coding sequence is TGTGCCAGCAGTGTACGGAGGGGTTTTGGGGACACTGAAGCTTTCTTT. Its protein is CASSVRRGFGDTEAFF.

This clone was recorded a few times. The chain carries TRBV28 and TRBJ1-4, with D perhaps matching TRBD1 (5 bases). This CDR3 comprises 18 residues. V gave up 2 bases and J gave up 0 bases, with 16 bases separating them. Germline assignment: CDR1 MDHEN and CDR2 SYDVKM. The CDR3 nucleotides read TGTGCCAGCAGTTTAGGTCTCGGGACGCGTGCAACTAATGAAAAACTGTTTTTT. Residues: CASSLGLGTRATNEKLFF. The variable domain in full, with the rest retrieved from reference TRBV28 and TRBJ1-4, is DVKVTQSSRYLVKRTGEKVFLECVQDMDHENMFWYRQDPGLGLRLIYFSYDVKMKEKGDIPEGYSVSREKKERFSLILESASTNQTSMYLCASSLGLGTRATNEKLFFGSGTQLSVL.